This T cell receptor beta chain was sequenced for a study of T cell responses to AZD1222 COVID-19 vaccine. Overall study results and limits: A mostly white British donor set with more females was recruited, and clonal diversity was possibly underestimated. Unmutated regions of variants are reportedly targeted by nearly half of spike-specific TCRs.

Using immunoSEQ multiplex PCR, the repertoire was profiled, and TCRdb retains in-frame clones only, with some absent. This table has approximately 80,000 clones, 75% to 95% appearing once. As concerns this clone: Its matching antigen is unknown.

Germline CDR1 is SGHDT and CDR2 is YYEEEE. This CDR3 region has 14 residues. V shed 7 bases and J 3 bases; nucleotides not matched to a gene: 9. The receptor was derived from an adult who received the AZD1222 COVID-19 vaccine. This chain joins TRBV5-6 and TRBJ2-7; TRBD1 matches 8 bases. Sequenced here: peripheral blood, sampled 28 days after the second AZD1222 dose. DNA for the CDR3: TGTGCCAGCTCCTTCCGGACAGGGAGCTACGAGCAGTACTTC. Protein sequence: CASSFRTGSYEQYF.